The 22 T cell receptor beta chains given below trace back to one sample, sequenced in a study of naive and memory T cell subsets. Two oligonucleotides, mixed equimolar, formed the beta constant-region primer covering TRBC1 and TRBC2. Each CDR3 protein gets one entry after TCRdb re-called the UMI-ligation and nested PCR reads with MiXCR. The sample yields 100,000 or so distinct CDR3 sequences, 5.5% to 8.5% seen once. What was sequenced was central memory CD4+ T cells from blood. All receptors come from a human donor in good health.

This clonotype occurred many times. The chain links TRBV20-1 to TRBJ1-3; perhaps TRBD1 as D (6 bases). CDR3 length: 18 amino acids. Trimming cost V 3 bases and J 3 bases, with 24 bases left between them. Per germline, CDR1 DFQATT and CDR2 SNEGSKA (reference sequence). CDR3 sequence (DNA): TGCAGTGCTAGCGTAATCGAGGGGGGAAGACTATTTGGAAACACCATATATTTT. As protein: CSASVIEGGRLFGNTIYF.

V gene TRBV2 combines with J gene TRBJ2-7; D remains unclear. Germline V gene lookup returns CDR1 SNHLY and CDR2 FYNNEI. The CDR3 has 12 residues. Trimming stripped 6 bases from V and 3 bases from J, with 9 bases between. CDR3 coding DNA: TGTGCCAGCAGCGCAGGACGCTACGAGCAGTACTTC. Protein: CASSAGRYEQYF.

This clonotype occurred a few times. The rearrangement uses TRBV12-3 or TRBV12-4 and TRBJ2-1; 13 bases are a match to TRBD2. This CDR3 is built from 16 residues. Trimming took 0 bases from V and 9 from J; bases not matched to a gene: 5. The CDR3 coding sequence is TGTGCCAGCAGTTTAGCGCTACTAGCGGGAGGGGGTGAGCAGTTCTTC. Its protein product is CASSLALLAGGGEQFF.

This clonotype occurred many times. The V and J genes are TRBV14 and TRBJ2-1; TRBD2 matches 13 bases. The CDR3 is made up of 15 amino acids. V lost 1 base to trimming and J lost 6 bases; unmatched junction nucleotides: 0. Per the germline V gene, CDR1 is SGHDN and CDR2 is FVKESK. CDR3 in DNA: TGTGCCAGCAGCCAAGGACTAGCGGGAGGCAATGAGCAGTTCTTC. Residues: CASSQGLAGGNEQFF.

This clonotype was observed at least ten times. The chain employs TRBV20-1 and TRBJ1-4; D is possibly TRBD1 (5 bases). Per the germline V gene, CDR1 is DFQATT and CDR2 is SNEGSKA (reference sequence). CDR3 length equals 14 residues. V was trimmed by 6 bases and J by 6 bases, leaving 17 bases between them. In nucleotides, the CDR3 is TGCAGTGCCCAAGATGGCAGGGCGCATGAAAAACTGTTTTTT. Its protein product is CSAQDGRAHEKLFF.

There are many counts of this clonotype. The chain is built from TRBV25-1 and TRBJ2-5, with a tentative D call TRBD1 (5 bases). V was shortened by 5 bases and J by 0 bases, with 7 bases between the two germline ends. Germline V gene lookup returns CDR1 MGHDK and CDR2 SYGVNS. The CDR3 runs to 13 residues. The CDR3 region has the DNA TGTGCCAGCAGTCACAGGAACCAAGAGACCCAGTACTTC. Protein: CASSHRNQETQYF.

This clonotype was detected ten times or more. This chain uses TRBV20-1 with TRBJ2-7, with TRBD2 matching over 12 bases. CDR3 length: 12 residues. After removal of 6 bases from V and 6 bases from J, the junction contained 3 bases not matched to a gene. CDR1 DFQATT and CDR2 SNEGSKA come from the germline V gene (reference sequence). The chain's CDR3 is CSATSGGSEQYF. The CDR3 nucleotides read TGCAGTGCGACTAGCGGGGGAAGCGAGCAGTACTTC.

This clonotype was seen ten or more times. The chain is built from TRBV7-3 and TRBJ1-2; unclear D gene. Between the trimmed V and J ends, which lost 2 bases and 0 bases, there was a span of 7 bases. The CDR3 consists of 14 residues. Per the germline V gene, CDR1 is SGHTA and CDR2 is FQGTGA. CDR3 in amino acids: CASSLEPANYGYTF. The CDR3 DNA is TGTGCCAGCAGCTTAGAACCAGCTAACTATGGCTACACCTTC.

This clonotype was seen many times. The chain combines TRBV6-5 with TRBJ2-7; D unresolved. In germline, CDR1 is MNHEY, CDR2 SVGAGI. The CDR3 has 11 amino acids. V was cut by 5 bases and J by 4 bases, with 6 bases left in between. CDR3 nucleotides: TGTGCCAGCAGTACCAAGTACGAGCAGTACTTC. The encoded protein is CASSTKYEQYF.

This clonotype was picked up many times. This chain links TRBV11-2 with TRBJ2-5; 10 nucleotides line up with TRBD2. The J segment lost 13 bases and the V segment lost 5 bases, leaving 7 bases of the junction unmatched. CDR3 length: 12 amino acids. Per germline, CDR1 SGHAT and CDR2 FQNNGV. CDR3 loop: CASSPASGRRYF. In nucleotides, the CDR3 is TGTGCCAGCAGCCCCGCTAGCGGGAGAAGGTACTTC. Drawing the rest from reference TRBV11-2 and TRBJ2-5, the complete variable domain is EAGVAQSPRYKIIEKRQSVAFWCNPISGHATLYWYQQILGQGPKLLIQFQNNGVVDDSQLPKDRFSAERLKGVDSTLKIQPAKLEDSAVYLCASSPASGRRYFGPGTRLLVL.

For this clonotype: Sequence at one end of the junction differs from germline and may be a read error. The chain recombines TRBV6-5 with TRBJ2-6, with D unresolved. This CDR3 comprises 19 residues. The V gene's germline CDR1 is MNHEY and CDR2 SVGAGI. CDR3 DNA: TGTGCCAGCAGTGATCAGCCGAGCTCCAGTAACTCTGGGGTCAACGTCCTGACTTTC. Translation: CASSDQPSSSNSGVNVLTF.

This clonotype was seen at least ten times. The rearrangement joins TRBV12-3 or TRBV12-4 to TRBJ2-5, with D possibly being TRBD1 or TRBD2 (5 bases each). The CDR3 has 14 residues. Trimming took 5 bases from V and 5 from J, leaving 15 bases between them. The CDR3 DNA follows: TGTGCCAGCAGTCTTGGGACGATCGGGGAGACCCAGTACTTC. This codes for CASSLGTIGETQYF.

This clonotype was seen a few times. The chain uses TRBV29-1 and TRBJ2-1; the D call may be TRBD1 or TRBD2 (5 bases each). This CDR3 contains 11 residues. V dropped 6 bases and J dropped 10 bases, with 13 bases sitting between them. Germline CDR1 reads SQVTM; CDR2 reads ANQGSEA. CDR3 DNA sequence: TGCAGCGTGGGGACCCCCGGGGAGCAGTTCTTC. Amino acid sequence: CSVGTPGEQFF.

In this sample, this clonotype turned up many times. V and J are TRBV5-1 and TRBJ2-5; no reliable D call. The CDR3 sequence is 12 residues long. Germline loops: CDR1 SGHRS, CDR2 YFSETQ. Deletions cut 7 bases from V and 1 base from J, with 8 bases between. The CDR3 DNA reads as TGCGCCAGCGGAGAAGGCCAAGAGACCCAGTACTTC. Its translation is CASGEGQETQYF.

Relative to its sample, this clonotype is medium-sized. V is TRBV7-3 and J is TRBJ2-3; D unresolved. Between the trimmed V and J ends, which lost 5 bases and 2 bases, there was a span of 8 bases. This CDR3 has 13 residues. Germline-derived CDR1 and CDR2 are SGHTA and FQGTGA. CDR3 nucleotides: TGTGCCAGCAGCCCCGCTCTCACAGATACGCAGTATTTT. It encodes CASSPALTDTQYF. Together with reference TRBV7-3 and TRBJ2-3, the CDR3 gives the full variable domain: GAGVSQTPSNKVTEKGKYVELRCDPISGHTALYWYRQSLGQGPEFLIYFQGTGAADDSGLPNDRFFAVRPEGSVSTLKIQRTERGDSAVYLCASSPALTDTQYFGPGTRLTVL.

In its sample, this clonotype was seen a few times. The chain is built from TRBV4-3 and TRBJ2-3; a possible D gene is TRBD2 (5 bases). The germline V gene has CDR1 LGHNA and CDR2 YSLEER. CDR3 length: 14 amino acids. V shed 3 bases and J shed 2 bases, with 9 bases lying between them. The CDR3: CASSQRENTDTQYF. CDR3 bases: TGCGCCAGCAGCCAGAGGGAGAACACAGATACGCAGTATTTT.

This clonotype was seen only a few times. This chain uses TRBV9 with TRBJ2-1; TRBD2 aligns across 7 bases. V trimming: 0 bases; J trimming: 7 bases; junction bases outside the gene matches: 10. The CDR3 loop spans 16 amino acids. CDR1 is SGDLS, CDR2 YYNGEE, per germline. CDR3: CASSVGRTRGLNEQFF. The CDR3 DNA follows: TGTGCCAGCAGCGTAGGTAGGACTAGGGGTTTGAATGAGCAGTTCTTC. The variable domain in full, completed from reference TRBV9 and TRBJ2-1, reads DSGVTQTPKHLITATGQRVTLRCSPRSGDLSVYWYQQSLDQGLQFLIQYYNGEERAKGNILERFSAQQFPDLHSELNLSSLELGDSALYFCASSVGRTRGLNEQFFGPGTRLTVL.

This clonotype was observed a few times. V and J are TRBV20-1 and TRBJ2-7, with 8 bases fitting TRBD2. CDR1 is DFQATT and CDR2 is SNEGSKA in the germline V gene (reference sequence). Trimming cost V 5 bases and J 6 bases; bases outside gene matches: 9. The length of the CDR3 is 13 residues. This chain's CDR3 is CSAPRSGSVEQYF. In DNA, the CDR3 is TGCAGTGCTCCTAGAAGCGGGAGCGTCGAGCAGTACTTC.

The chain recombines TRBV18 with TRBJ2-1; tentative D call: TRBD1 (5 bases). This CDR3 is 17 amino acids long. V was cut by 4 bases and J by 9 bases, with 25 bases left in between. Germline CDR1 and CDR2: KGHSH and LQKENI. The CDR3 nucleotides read TGTGCCAGCTCACTACGACAGTCGGAGTCTCTGGCGAGTGAGCAGTTCTTC. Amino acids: CASSLRQSESLASEQFF.

This chain's CDR3 is CASSLVPGGHQPQHF. The CDR3 DNA reads as TGTGCCAGCAGTTTGGTTCCGGGGGGACATCAGCCCCAGCATTTT. J is TRBJ1-5 and V is TRBV12-3 or TRBV12-4, with a possible D match to TRBD1 (5 bases). Trimming shortened V by 3 bases and J by 5 bases, and 14 bases separated the two germline ends. The CDR3 runs to 15 residues.

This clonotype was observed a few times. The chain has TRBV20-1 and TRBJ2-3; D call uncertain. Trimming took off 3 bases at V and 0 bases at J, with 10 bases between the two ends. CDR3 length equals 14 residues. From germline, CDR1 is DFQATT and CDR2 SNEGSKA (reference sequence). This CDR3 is CSARGFISTDTQYF. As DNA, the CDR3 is TGCAGTGCTAGGGGCTTCATTAGCACAGATACGCAGTATTTT.

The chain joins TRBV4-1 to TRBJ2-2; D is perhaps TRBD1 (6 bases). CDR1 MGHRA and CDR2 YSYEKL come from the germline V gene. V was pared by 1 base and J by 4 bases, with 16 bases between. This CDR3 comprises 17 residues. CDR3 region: CASSQGVTGRATGELFF. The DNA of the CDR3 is TGCGCCAGCAGCCAAGGGGTTACAGGGCGGGCCACCGGGGAGCTGTTTTTT.